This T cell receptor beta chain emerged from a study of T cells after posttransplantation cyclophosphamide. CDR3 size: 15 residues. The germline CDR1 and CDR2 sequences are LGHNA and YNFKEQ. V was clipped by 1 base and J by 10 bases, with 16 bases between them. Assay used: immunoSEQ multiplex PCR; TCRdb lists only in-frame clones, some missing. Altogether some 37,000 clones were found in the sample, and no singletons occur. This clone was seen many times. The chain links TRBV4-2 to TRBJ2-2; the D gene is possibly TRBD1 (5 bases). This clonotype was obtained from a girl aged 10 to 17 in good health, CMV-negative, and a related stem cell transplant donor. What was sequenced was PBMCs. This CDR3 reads CASSQGRTPRAELFF. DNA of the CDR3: TGTGCCAGCAGCCAAGGACGGACACCCCGTGCGGAGCTGTTTTTT.